This T cell receptor (beta chain) was captured by sequencing in a study of blood T cell repertoires in COVID-19. Across the whole study: In each case, the material was cDNA or gDNA derived from T cells, B-cell-depleted T cells, or PBMCs.

J gave up 0 bases and V 0 bases, and 25 bases lay outside the gene matches. Looked up from germline, CDR1 is LGHNT and CDR2 is FRNRAP. The CDR3 is made up of 24 amino acids. The repertoire was sequenced with immunoSEQ multiplex PCR; TCRdb's copy has only in-frame clones and lacks some. Of 200,000 to 250,000 clones in the sample, 80% to 90% were seen once. This clone was detected once. Participants spanned ages about 18 to 89 years and resided in around 25 US areas. The chain employs TRBV12-5 and TRBJ2-1, with 8 positions matching TRBD2. This sequence was found in a woman between 18 and 29 years old in a cohort exposed to, infected with or recovered from COVID-19 (not recorded which). The sample comprised PBMCs or T cells enriched from blood (not recorded which). The DNA of the CDR3 is TGTGCTAGTGGTTTGGTACATGAGGGTAGCGGGACACCCCACCCCCCTAGCTCCTACAATGAGCAGTTCTTC. Translation gives CASGLVHEGSGTPHPPSSYNEQFF.